These 26 T cell receptor beta chains were all obtained from the same sample, sequenced in a study of blood T cell repertoires in COVID-19. Produced via immunoSEQ multiplex PCR; TCRdb's table is partial and in-frame only. The sample consists of more than 95,000 clones, around 83% of them appearing once. Sequenced: peripheral blood. Every receptor here comes from a man aged 60 to 75 with acute or convalescent COVID-19.

The chain couples TRBV6-5 to TRBJ1-5; weak D call: TRBD1 (5 bases). V lost 6 bases and J 3 bases, leaving 15 bases between the germline ends. In germline, CDR1 is MNHEY, CDR2 SVGAGI. The CDR3 consists of 15 residues. CDR3 amino acids: CASRPGLGYNQPQHF. In nucleotides, the CDR3 is TGTGCCAGCAGACCGGGACTCGGTTACAATCAGCCCCAGCATTTT.

This clone turned up a few times. The chain uses TRBV4-2 and TRBJ1-5, with unresolved D. This CDR3 region has 15 residues. CDR1 LGHNA and CDR2 YNFKEQ come from the germline V gene. Trimming took off 4 bases at V and 0 bases at J, with 10 bases between the two ends. CDR3 amino acids: CASSRSEASNQPQHF. The CDR3 DNA is TGTGCCAGCAGCCGATCCGAGGCTAGCAATCAGCCCCAGCATTTT.

The genes are TRBV11-2 and TRBJ2-7, with a weak D call TRBD2 (5 bases). CDR1 SGHAT and CDR2 FQNNGV come from the germline V gene. The length of the CDR3 is 15 residues. V gave up 3 bases and J gave up 2 bases, with 14 bases separating them. The CDR3 sequence: CASSFGQSEAYEQYF. The CDR3, as DNA: TGTGCCAGCAGCTTCGGGCAGTCGGAGGCCTACGAGCAGTACTTC. The whole variable domain, filled in from reference TRBV11-2 and TRBJ2-7, reads EAGVAQSPRYKIIEKRQSVAFWCNPISGHATLYWYQQILGQGPKLLIQFQNNGVVDDSQLPKDRFSAERLKGVDSTLKIQPAKLEDSAVYLCASSFGQSEAYEQYFGPGTRLTVT.

This clone was seen only a few times. The J gene is TRBJ2-7, the V gene TRBV3-1 (or the pseudogene TRBV3-2), with TRBD1 identical over 11 bases. The CDR3 totals 16 residues. The trim removed 4 bases at V and 6 bases at J, leaving 11 bases unmatched. CDR1 and CDR2 from the germline V gene are LGHDT and YNNKEL (reference sequence). CDR3 sequence (DNA): TGTGCCAGCAGCCCACCCCTCGGGACAGGGGGTGCCGAGCAGTACTTC. Translation gives CASSPPLGTGGAEQYF.

The chain uses TRBV5-5 and TRBJ2-6; 7 bases agree with TRBD1. The CDR3 covers 17 residues. Germline V gene lookup returns CDR1 SGHKS and CDR2 YYEKEE (reference sequence). The trim removed 4 bases at V and 0 bases at J, leaving 7 bases unmatched. The CDR3 DNA follows: TGTGCCAGCAGCCCGGGACAGACCCGCTCTGGGGCCAACGTCCTGACTTTC. Translated, it gives CASSPGQTRSGANVLTF.

This chain uses TRBV27 with TRBJ2-3, with unresolved D. Germline CDR1 is MNHEY and CDR2 is SMNVEV (reference sequence). There are 16 residues in the CDR3. The V end was cut by 2 bases, the J end by 4 bases, with 16 bases between. This CDR3 reads CASSLNGGRGADTQYF. The CDR3 nucleotides read TGTGCCAGCAGTTTAAACGGCGGTAGAGGCGCAGATACGCAGTATTTT.

The J gene is TRBJ1-1, the V gene TRBV30; no reliable D call. This CDR3 has 14 residues. Per germline, CDR1 GTSNPN and CDR2 SVGIG (reference sequence). V lost 3 bases, J lost 0 bases, and 11 bases lay in between. CDR3 in DNA: TGTGCCTGGAGGCGATTGAGCTTGAACACTGAAGCTTTCTTT. As protein: CAWRRLSLNTEAFF. Using reference TRBV30 and TRBJ1-1 for the parts outside the CDR3, the full variable domain is SQTIHQWPATLVQPVGSPLSLECTVEGTSNPNLYWYRQAAGRGLQLLFYSVGIGQISSEVPQNLSASRPQDRQFILSSKKLLLSDSGFYLCAWRRLSLNTEAFFGQGTRLTVV.

This chain joins TRBV4-1 and TRBJ1-1; 7 nucleotides line up with TRBD1. The CDR3 loop spans 15 amino acids. Trimming cost V 1 base and J 4 bases; bases outside gene matches: 6. Germline CDR1 reads MGHRA; CDR2 reads YSYEKL. The CDR3 sequence is CASSQGRAGGTEAFF. The CDR3 nucleotides read TGCGCCAGCAGCCAAGGTAGGGCAGGGGGCACTGAAGCTTTCTTT.

The J gene is TRBJ1-4, the V gene TRBV7-9; 9 bases fit TRBD1. The V segment lost 5 bases and the J segment 8 bases; nucleotides outside the gene matches: 12. There are 16 residues in the CDR3. CDR1 SEHNR and CDR2 FQNEAQ come from the germline V gene (reference sequence). The CDR3 sequence is CASSQGLQGAAEKLFF. The CDR3 DNA reads as TGTGCCAGCAGCCAGGGCCTACAGGGGGCGGCGGAAAAACTGTTTTTT.

V gene TRBV5-1 combines with J gene TRBJ1-1, with unresolved D. The CDR3 has 13 amino acids. V was cut by 2 bases and J by 11 bases, with 16 bases left in between. CDR1 and CDR2 from the germline V gene are SGHRS and YFSETQ. CDR3 amino acids: CASSFGNAPEAFF. The CDR3 DNA sequence: TGCGCCAGCAGCTTCGGAAATGCCCCGGAGGCTTTCTTT.

The rearrangement uses TRBV10-3 and TRBJ2-6; 11 positions match TRBD2. The ends lost 9 bases at V and 1 base at J; junction bases unmatched: 8. Germline loops: CDR1 ENHRY, CDR2 SYGVKD. The CDR3 loop spans 17 amino acids. CDR3: CAMGSGLAGSGANVLTF. CDR3 bases: TGTGCCATGGGCTCCGGACTAGCGGGTTCTGGGGCCAACGTCCTGACTTTC.

The table lists this clone with a few counts. This chain uses TRBV5-5 with TRBJ2-7; D call uncertain. V shed 4 bases and J shed 7 bases, with 9 bases lying between them. The CDR3 sequence is 11 residues long. The germline V gene encodes CDR1 SGHKS and CDR2 YYEKEE (reference sequence). The CDR3, as DNA: TGTGCCAGCAGCCTTTTACTGGAGCAGTACTTC. Amino acids: CASSLLLEQYF.

The chain couples TRBV7-3 to TRBJ2-7, with TRBD2 matching over 13 bases. Unmatched junction bases numbered 4, after V lost 5 bases and J lost 6 bases. The CDR3 runs 14 residues. Germline V CDR1 and CDR2: SGHTA, FQGTGA. This CDR3 is CASSPGLAGAEQYF. The CDR3 DNA follows: TGTGCCAGCAGCCCTGGACTAGCGGGAGCCGAGCAGTACTTC. The full variable domain, in which reference TRBV7-3 and TRBJ2-7 provide the parts outside the CDR3, is GAGVSQTPSNKVTEKGKYVELRCDPISGHTALYWYRQSLGQGPEFLIYFQGTGAADDSGLPNDRFFAVRPEGSVSTLKIQRTERGDSAVYLCASSPGLAGAEQYFGPGTRLTVT.

The gene calls are TRBV3-1 (or the pseudogene TRBV3-2) and TRBJ1-4; D remains ambiguous. This CDR3 spans 15 amino acids. V lost 3 bases and J lost 3, with 11 bases in between. The germline V gene encodes CDR1 LGHDT and CDR2 YNNKEL (reference sequence). The CDR3 nucleotides are TGTGCCAGCAGCCAGTATAGAGGGCCTAATGAAAAACTGTTTTTT. Translating gives CASSQYRGPNEKLFF.

The V and J genes are TRBV28 and TRBJ1-2; 7 bases are a match to TRBD1. After removal of 5 bases from V and 4 bases from J, the junction contained 10 bases not matched to a gene. Germline assignment: CDR1 MDHEN and CDR2 SYDVKM. The length of the CDR3 is 15 residues. CDR3 in amino acids: CASSRLTGRGYGYTF. CDR3 in DNA: TGTGCCAGCAGTAGATTGACAGGGAGAGGCTATGGCTACACCTTC.

This clone was seen more than once but under ten times. The J gene is TRBJ2-3, the V gene TRBV5-1; 8 nucleotides agree with TRBD2. The V gene's germline CDR1 is SGHRS and CDR2 YFSETQ. The CDR3 has 17 residues. V shed 2 bases, J shed 3 bases, and the junction held 11 bases outside the gene matches. CDR3 coding DNA: TGCGCCAGCAGCTTCTATACGGGAGGGAGTGAGACAGATACGCAGTATTTT. It specifies CASSFYTGGSETDTQYF.

This clone was picked up a small number of times. V gene TRBV28 combines with J gene TRBJ1-1; D ambiguous. Deletions cut 2 bases from V and 1 base from J, with 2 bases between. This CDR3 region has 12 residues. In germline, CDR1 is MDHEN, CDR2 SYDVKM. The CDR3 reads CASSLRNTEAFF. CDR3 sequence (DNA): TGTGCCAGCAGTTTACGGAACACTGAAGCTTTCTTT.

The chain employs TRBV7-2 and TRBJ2-2, with D unclear. This CDR3 has 15 amino acids. CDR1 is SGHTA and CDR2 is FQGNSA in the germline V gene. Trimming removed 2 bases at V and 4 bases at J, with 11 bases between. Here the CDR3 reads CASSLRQASTGELFF. The CDR3 DNA sequence: TGTGCCAGCAGCTTAAGGCAGGCGTCCACCGGGGAGCTGTTTTTT.

The chain uses TRBV14 and TRBJ2-2; perhaps TRBD1 as D (6 bases). V lost 0 bases and J lost 2, with 10 bases in between. This CDR3 has 16 residues. CDR1 and CDR2 (germline): SGHDN, FVKESK. CDR3 in DNA: TGTGCCAGCAGCCAAGACGCAGGGGTTAACACCGGGGAGCTGTTTTTT. The encoded protein is CASSQDAGVNTGELFF.

The CDR3 loop reads CASSPTGGSPNYGYTF. The CDR3 bases are TGTGCCAGCAGCCCCACAGGGGGCTCCCCTAACTATGGCTACACCTTC. The chain links TRBV3-1 (or the pseudogene TRBV3-2) to TRBJ1-2, with 9 nucleotides matching TRBD1. Germline CDR1 is LGHDT and CDR2 is YNNKEL (reference sequence). J gave up 0 bases and V 4 bases, and 6 bases lay outside the gene matches. The CDR3 spans 16 residues.

The rearrangement links TRBV7-9 to TRBJ2-2; D might be TRBD2 (6 bases). The germline gives CDR1 SEHNR, CDR2 FQNEAQ (reference sequence). The CDR3 consists of 15 residues. V was trimmed by 1 base and J by 3 bases, leaving 9 bases between them. The CDR3 DNA reads as TGTGCCAGCAGCTTAGTGCGGGGCTACACCGGGGAGCTGTTTTTT. Translating it yields CASSLVRGYTGELFF.

The V gene is TRBV7-3, the J gene TRBJ2-7; 7 bases match TRBD2. V shed 1 base and J 5 bases; nucleotides not matched to a gene: 2. Per the germline V gene, CDR1 is SGHTA and CDR2 is FQGTGA. The CDR3 extends over 13 amino acids. The chain's CDR3 is CASSLIAGNEQYF. The CDR3 DNA sequence: TGTGCCAGCAGCTTAATAGCGGGCAACGAGCAGTACTTC.

This chain joins TRBV3-1 (or the pseudogene TRBV3-2) and TRBJ2-1; no definite D call. The CDR3 has 13 residues. Germline CDR1 is LGHDT and CDR2 is YNNKEL (reference sequence). The V end lost 6 bases, the J end lost 9 bases, and 15 bases lay between the germline ends. The CDR3 sequence: CASRLRESGEQFF. The CDR3 DNA reads TGTGCCAGCAGACTACGAGAATCGGGTGAGCAGTTCTTC.

The gene calls are TRBV7-8 and TRBJ2-7; TRBD1 matches 11 bases. The V and J ends lost 5 bases and 1 base, in that order; junction bases with no gene match: 4. This CDR3 contains 15 residues. CDR1 is SGHVS, CDR2 FQNEAQ, per germline. Here the CDR3 DNA reads TGTGCCAGCAGCCCGGGACAGGGGGGGTCCTACGAGCAGTACTTC. Translating gives CASSPGQGGSYEQYF.

This clone came up once. The chain joins TRBV7-8 to TRBJ2-2; D is possibly TRBD1 (5 bases). The CDR3 sequence is 15 residues long. CDR1 and CDR2 from the germline V gene are SGHVS and FQNEAQ. V was trimmed by 5 bases and J by 5 bases, leaving 15 bases between them. CDR3 bases: TGTGCCAGCAGCCCGCGGACACCAACTACCGGGGAGCTGTTTTTT. Residues: CASSPRTPTTGELFF.

The CDR3 protein is CASSGGQYSGNTIYF. CDR3 sequence (DNA): TGCGCCAGCAGTGGGGGACAGTACTCTGGAAACACCATATATTTT. V usage is TRBV10-2 and J usage is TRBJ1-3; 7 bases fit TRBD1. Germline CDR1 is WSHSY and CDR2 is SAAADI. The CDR3 totals 15 residues. V lost 4 bases, J lost 0 bases, and 3 bases stayed unmatched.